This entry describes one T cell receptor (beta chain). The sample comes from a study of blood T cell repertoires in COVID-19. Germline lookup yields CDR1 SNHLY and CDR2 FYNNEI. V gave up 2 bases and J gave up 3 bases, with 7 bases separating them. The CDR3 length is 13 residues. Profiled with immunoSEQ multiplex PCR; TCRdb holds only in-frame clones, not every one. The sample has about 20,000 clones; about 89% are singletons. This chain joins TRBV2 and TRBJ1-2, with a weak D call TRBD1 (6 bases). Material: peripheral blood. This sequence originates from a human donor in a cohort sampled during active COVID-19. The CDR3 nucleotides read TGTGCCAGCAGTGAATCAGGGGACTATGGCTACACCTTC. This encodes CASSESGDYGYTF.